The 5 T cell receptor beta chains below all came from one sample that was sequenced in a study of T-cell reconstitution after alpha-beta-depleted transplantation in children. Unique molecular identifiers were built into the TCRbeta library. TCRdb used MiXCR to reprocess the PCR reads, holding one entry per CDR3 protein. The repertoire holds some 450,000 distinct CDR3 sequences, with around two fifths as singletons. This specimen consisted of PBMCs, obtained before TCRalphabeta/CD19-depleted stem cell transplant. All receptors come from a girl aged 2 to 9 with aplastic anemia, due to receive a stem cell transplant.

This clonotype has more than one count but fewer than ten. V is TRBV5-1 and J is TRBJ2-5; D might be TRBD1 (6 bases). The length of the CDR3 is 16 residues. Per the germline V gene, CDR1 is SGHRS and CDR2 is YFSETQ. V was shortened by 1 base and J by 5 bases, with 18 bases between the two germline ends. CDR3 protein: CASSLQGNSVQETQYF. In DNA, the CDR3 is TGCGCCAGCAGCTTGCAGGGGAATAGTGTCCAGGAGACCCAGTACTTC.

This clonotype was seen ten or more times. The V and J genes are TRBV20-1 and TRBJ2-2, with D uncertain. This CDR3 comprises 14 residues. V lost 3 bases to trimming and J lost 1 base, with 9 bases between them. Per germline, CDR1 DFQATT and CDR2 SNEGSKA (reference sequence). The CDR3 loop reads CSARSQMNTGELFF. The CDR3 coding sequence is TGCAGTGCTAGGTCACAAATGAACACCGGGGAGCTGTTTTTT.

J is TRBJ2-1 and V is TRBV6-5; tentatively, D is TRBD2 (6 bases). Trimming left V 0 bases short and J 8 bases short, with 14 bases between. CDR3 length: 15 residues. Germline lookup yields CDR1 MNHEY and CDR2 SVGAGI. The CDR3 loop reads CASSYSIGGSHEQFF. In DNA form, the CDR3 reads TGTGCCAGCAGTTACTCGATTGGAGGGAGCCATGAGCAGTTCTTC.

The genes are TRBV6-5 and TRBJ2-1, with D maybe TRBD2 (6 bases). The CDR3 extends over 14 amino acids. CDR1 MNHEY and CDR2 SVGAGI come from the germline V gene. V was cut by 0 bases and J by 4 bases, with 7 bases left in between. The CDR3, as DNA: TGTGCCAGCAGTTACTCGGGGGGTTACAATGAGCAGTTCTTC. As protein: CASSYSGGYNEQFF.

The rearrangement uses TRBV5-4 and TRBJ2-2; no firm D call. Trimming left V 1 base short and J 4 bases short, with 11 bases between. Germline V lookup: CDR1 SGHNT, CDR2 YYREEE (reference sequence). The CDR3 runs to 15 residues. DNA for the CDR3: TGTGCCAGCAGCTTGTGGCAGGCGAGCACCGGGGAGCTGTTTTTT. This encodes CASSLWQASTGELFF.